Presented here are 30 T cell receptor beta chains from one specimen sequenced in a study of early T cells in non-severe SARS-CoV-2 infection. In TCRdb, the 5' RACE reads were re-called with MiXCR into one record per CDR3 protein. The sample shows about 110,000 distinct CDR3 sequences, 11% of them seen only once. The sequenced material came from whole blood. The receptors shown here come from an adult who was a healthcare worker with PCR-confirmed SARS-CoV-2 infection or an uninfected control (not recorded which).

This clonotype has a count of ten or more. The V gene is TRBV4-1, the J gene TRBJ1-6, with D possibly TRBD1 on 6 matching bases. V was clipped by 3 bases and J by 0 bases, with 18 bases between them. Germline V gene data show CDR1 as MGHRA and CDR2 as YSYEKL. The CDR3 is 19 amino acids. The CDR3 coding sequence is TGCGCCAGCAGCCATCCTCTGGACAGAATGAGCTCCTATAATTCACCCCTCCACTTT. Its translation: CASSHPLDRMSSYNSPLHF.

The V and J genes are TRBV7-9 and TRBJ2-3, with 9 bases identical to TRBD2. After removal of 3 bases from V and 5 bases from J, the junction contained 18 bases not matched to a gene. CDR3 length: 19 amino acids. Germline assignment: CDR1 SEHNR and CDR2 FQNEAQ (reference sequence). As DNA, the CDR3 is TGTGCCAGCAGCTTCGCCGGAAATAAACTAGCGGGTCTTCGAGATACGCAGTATTTT. Translating it yields CASSFAGNKLAGLRDTQYF.

This clonotype was counted at least ten times. The chain carries TRBV28 and TRBJ2-5; tentatively, D is TRBD2 (5 bases). The CDR3 totals 16 residues. Trimming took off 1 base at V and 2 bases at J, with 14 bases between the two ends. The germline V gene has CDR1 MDHEN and CDR2 SYDVKM. CDR3 amino acids: CASSLYFGESQETQYF. CDR3 DNA sequence: TGTGCCAGCAGTTTATATTTCGGGGAGTCACAAGAGACCCAGTACTTC.

This clonotype has a handful of counts. The chain links TRBV9 to TRBJ1-6; no reliable D call. The CDR3 sequence is 17 residues long. Trimming left V 0 bases short and J 0 bases short, with 10 bases between. The V gene's germline CDR1 is SGDLS and CDR2 YYNGEE. The CDR3 sequence: CASSVEALGSYNSPLHF. DNA for the CDR3: TGTGCCAGCAGCGTAGAGGCCTTGGGCTCCTATAATTCACCCCTCCACTTT.

The table lists this clonotype with many counts. The chain recombines TRBV12-3 or TRBV12-4 with TRBJ1-3; 7 bases match TRBD1. This CDR3 contains 14 residues. J was trimmed by 2 bases and V by 8 bases; bases with no gene match: 6. The DNA for the CDR3 is TGTGCCAGCCGGATAGGGGGCGCTGGAAACACCATATATTTT. Translating it yields CASRIGGAGNTIYF.

The J gene is TRBJ2-1, the V gene TRBV24-1, with D unclear. This CDR3 spans 14 amino acids. Per the germline V gene, CDR1 is KGHDR and CDR2 is SFDVKD. V was pared by 4 bases and J by 4 bases, with 10 bases between. The CDR3 DNA reads TGTGCCACCAGTGACAGGACGGTGTACAATGAGCAGTTCTTC. It translates to CATSDRTVYNEQFF.

In this sample, this clonotype turned up many times. The chain carries TRBV5-1 and TRBJ1-2, with TRBD1 identical over 7 bases. V lost 0 bases to trimming and J lost 4 bases; unmatched junction nucleotides: 0. Germline CDR1 is SGHRS and CDR2 is YFSETQ. CDR3 size: 13 residues. The chain's CDR3 is CASSLAGGYGYTF. In nucleotides, the CDR3 is TGCGCCAGCAGCTTGGCAGGGGGCTATGGCTACACCTTC.

This sequence joins TRBV28 and TRBJ2-5; D unclear. The CDR3 has 12 amino acids. The germline gives CDR1 MDHEN, CDR2 SYDVKM. V was pared by 1 base and J by 7 bases, with 7 bases between. The chain's CDR3 is CASSLYPGTQYF. The CDR3 DNA is TGTGCCAGCAGTTTATACCCCGGGACCCAGTACTTC.

Ten or more counts support this clonotype. The rearrangement links TRBV30 to TRBJ1-4; D uncertain. V was clipped by 0 bases and J by 8 bases, with 1 base between them. CDR1 and CDR2 (germline): GTSNPN, SVGIG (reference sequence). The CDR3 is made up of 10 amino acids. The CDR3 nucleotides are TGTGCCTGGAGTGTGGAAAAACTGTTTTTT. Protein sequence: CAWSVEKLFF.

The gene calls are TRBV6-1 and TRBJ2-3; D is possibly TRBD1 or TRBD2 (7 bases each). The germline V and J ends were trimmed by 2 bases and 2 bases, with 17 bases remaining between them. The CDR3 has 17 amino acids. Germline V lookup: CDR1 MNHNS, CDR2 SASEGT. The CDR3 reads CASSETVAGGATDTQYF. The CDR3 DNA reads TGTGCCAGCAGTGAAACGGTCGCAGGGGGGGCCACAGATACGCAGTATTTT.

This clonotype was seen at least ten times. V is TRBV28 and J is TRBJ1-2; D unresolved. The CDR3 length is 15 residues. CDR1 and CDR2 from the germline V gene are MDHEN and SYDVKM. The V end lost 10 bases, the J end lost 7 bases, and 25 bases lay between the germline ends. This CDR3 is CAITLGEGSFGGYTF. The CDR3 DNA sequence: TGTGCCATAACCCTGGGAGAGGGATCCTTCGGTGGCTACACCTTC.

Ten or more counts support this clonotype. CDR3 in DNA: TGTGCCAGCAGTGAACGCACAGGGTATTACAATGAGCAGTTCTTC. Protein: CASSERTGYYNEQFF. The chain is built from TRBV25-1 and TRBJ2-1; weak D call: TRBD1 (6 bases). The V and J ends lost 2 bases and 4 bases respectively, with 12 bases between them. The CDR3 runs 15 residues. The germline V gene encodes CDR1 MGHDK and CDR2 SYGVNS.

A few counts support this clonotype. The rearrangement uses TRBV14 and TRBJ2-5; D perhaps matches TRBD2 (6 bases). This CDR3 region has 15 residues. V gave up 4 bases and J gave up 3 bases, with 15 bases separating them. Germline values: CDR1 SGHDN, CDR2 FVKESK. The CDR3 bases are TGTGCCAGCAGCCCTTTAAGCGGAGGGAAAGAGACCCAGTACTTC. This encodes CASSPLSGGKETQYF.

For this clonotype: This could be a read error, since a much larger clone is one nucleotide away. The chain uses TRBV25-1 and TRBJ2-5; D not certain. Germline CDR1 and CDR2: MGHDK and SYGVNS. Trimming pared 4 bases from V and 4 bases from J, leaving 10 bases between. The CDR3 totals 13 residues. The CDR3 DNA follows: TGTGCCAGCAGTGTATGGTCCGGAGAGACCCAGTACTTC. It codes for CASSVWSGETQYF.

This clonotype was found a few times. The V call is TRBV29-1, the J call TRBJ1-5, with 8 bases aligning to TRBD1. This CDR3 is built from 13 residues. CDR1 SQVTM and CDR2 ANQGSEA come from the germline V gene. The junction had 8 bases not matched to a gene; V was cut back by 7 bases and J by 6 bases. The CDR3 loop reads CSAGQGLGQPQHF. The CDR3 region has the DNA TGCAGCGCCGGACAGGGTCTTGGTCAGCCCCAGCATTTT.

This chain links TRBV3-1 with TRBJ1-3, with TRBD1 matching 8 bases. CDR3 length: 13 amino acids. Germline V CDR1 and CDR2: LGHDT, YNNKEL (reference sequence). With V trimmed by 8 bases and J by 4 bases, 4 bases remained unmatched. The CDR3 coding sequence is TGTGCCAGCGGGCAGGGGGCCGGAAACACCATATATTTT. Its translation is CASGQGAGNTIYF.

This clonotype was counted many times. The J gene is TRBJ2-3, the V gene TRBV6-5, with 7 bases lining up with TRBD2. Germline V gives CDR1 MNHEY, CDR2 SVGAGI. CDR3 length: 16 residues. With 0 bases clipped from V and 4 bases from J, the junction kept 7 bases outside the gene matches. CDR3: CASSYSQGAGADTQYF. The DNA of the CDR3 is TGTGCCAGCAGTTACTCCCAGGGCGCGGGGGCAGATACGCAGTATTTT.

This clonotype came up many times. The chain links TRBV7-7 to TRBJ2-3; TRBD2 matches 9 bases. CDR3 size: 14 residues. Germline lookup yields CDR1 SSHAT and CDR2 FNYEAQ (reference sequence). V dropped 3 bases and J dropped 4; count of bases not matched to a gene: 2. The CDR3 bases are TGTGCCAGCAGCTTGGGACTAGCTGCAGATACGCAGTATTTT. This codes for CASSLGLAADTQYF.

CDR3 nucleotides: TGTGCCAGCAGCCAAGATCCTACACTTGAAGCTTTCTTT. It codes for CASSQDPTLEAFF. The chain joins TRBV4-2 to TRBJ1-1; D call uncertain. Per germline, CDR1 LGHNA and CDR2 YNFKEQ. The CDR3 length is 13 residues. Trimming stripped 0 bases from V and 7 bases from J, with 9 bases between.

There are a few counts of this clonotype. The J gene is TRBJ1-4, the V gene TRBV2, with D perhaps TRBD1 (5 bases). The CDR3 has 13 amino acids. CDR1 SNHLY and CDR2 FYNNEI come from the germline V gene. Deletions cut 5 bases from V and 6 bases from J, with 10 bases between. The CDR3 DNA reads as TGTGCCAGCAGTCCCCAGGGATATGAAAAACTGTTTTTT. Its translation: CASSPQGYEKLFF. The full variable domain, with the rest looked up from reference TRBV2 and TRBJ1-4, is EPEVTQTPSHQVTQMGQEVILRCVPISNHLYFYWYRQILGQKVEFLVSFYNNEISEKSEIFDDQFSVERPDGSNFTLKIRSTKLEDSAMYFCASSPQGYEKLFFGSGTQLSVL.

This clonotype was recorded at least ten times. The rearrangement uses TRBV27 and TRBJ2-2; tentatively, D is TRBD2 (6 bases). With 2 bases removed from V and 3 bases from J, the gap between germline ends came to 19 bases. The CDR3 loop spans 18 amino acids. Per the germline V gene, CDR1 is MNHEY and CDR2 is SMNVEV (reference sequence). The CDR3 nucleotides are TGTGCCAGCAGTTTAGGCCCGCGGCGGGATGGGGACACCGGGGAGCTGTTTTTT. Translation: CASSLGPRRDGDTGELFF.

This clonotype was seen many times. J is TRBJ1-3 and V is TRBV29-1; 8 bases map to TRBD1. The CDR3 covers 12 residues. Germline-derived CDR1 and CDR2 are SQVTM and ANQGSEA. The junction had 5 bases not matched to a gene; V was cut back by 6 bases and J by 7 bases. The CDR3 here is CSVYGQGNTIYF. The CDR3 bases are TGCAGCGTCTATGGACAGGGCAACACCATATATTTT.

This clonotype was seen at least ten times. CDR3 DNA: TGTGCCAGCGAGCGGGCTAGCACAGATACGCAGTATTTT. It is translated as CASERASTDTQYF. The chain employs TRBV12-3 or TRBV12-4 and TRBJ2-3; a possible D gene is TRBD2 (6 bases). The CDR3 has 13 residues. The V and J ends lost 8 bases and 0 bases respectively, with 9 bases between them.

This clonotype was found a few times. CDR3 sequence: CATSDYNWYGYNEQFF. CDR3 nucleotides: TGTGCCACCAGTGACTATAATTGGTACGGCTACAATGAGCAGTTCTTC. The J gene is TRBJ2-1, the V gene TRBV24-1; D is uncertain. V was clipped by 4 bases and J by 3 bases, with 15 bases between them. Germline V lookup: CDR1 KGHDR, CDR2 SFDVKD. The CDR3 loop spans 16 amino acids.

This chain connects TRBV28 to TRBJ2-7; the D is unclear. V was cut by 5 bases and J by 5 bases, with 19 bases left in between. There are 15 residues in the CDR3. CDR1 MDHEN and CDR2 SYDVKM come from the germline V gene. The CDR3 loop is CASSPSTLVQNEQYF. Here the CDR3 DNA reads TGTGCCAGCAGTCCGTCAACCCTCGTCCAAAACGAGCAGTACTTC. The variable domain in full, completed from reference TRBV28 and TRBJ2-7, reads DVKVTQSSRYLVKRTGEKVFLECVQDMDHENMFWYRQDPGLGLRLIYFSYDVKMKEKGDIPEGYSVSREKKERFSLILESASTNQTSMYLCASSPSTLVQNEQYFGPGTRLTVT.

The sample holds many counts of this clonotype. The chain uses TRBV20-1 and TRBJ2-7, with D unresolved. The V gene lost 6 bases and the J gene lost 3 bases, with 15 bases spanning the gap. In germline, CDR1 is DFQATT, CDR2 SNEGSKA (reference sequence). There are 13 residues in the CDR3. The chain's CDR3 is CSASPTIIYEQYF. In DNA form, the CDR3 reads TGCAGTGCGAGCCCGACCATAATCTACGAGCAGTACTTC.

In this sample, this clonotype turned up many times. CDR3: CASSLEQGEQYF. CDR3 in DNA: TGTGCCAGCAGCTTGGAGCAGGGCGAGCAGTACTTC. This sequence joins TRBV5-6 and TRBJ2-7; D possibly corresponds to TRBD1 (5 bases). This CDR3 spans 12 amino acids. Germline-derived CDR1 and CDR2 are SGHDT and YYEEEE. V was trimmed by 0 bases and J by 6 bases, leaving 7 bases between them.

This clonotype occurred many times. The V gene is TRBV20-1, the J gene TRBJ2-7; D is tentatively TRBD1 or TRBD2 (5 bases each). Germline CDR1 DFQATT, CDR2 SNEGSKA (reference sequence). V dropped 6 bases and J dropped 4 bases, with 16 bases sitting between them. The CDR3 runs 13 residues. Here the CDR3 DNA reads TGCAGTGCCTCCCTGGGATGGGGGTACGAGCAGTACTTC. This encodes CSASLGWGYEQYF.

This clonotype was seen more than once but under ten times. The chain is built from TRBV30 and TRBJ1-6, with a weak D call TRBD1 (5 bases). The germline V and J ends were trimmed by 0 bases and 10 bases, with 16 bases remaining between them. The CDR3 consists of 15 residues. CDR1 is GTSNPN and CDR2 is SVGIG in the germline V gene (reference sequence). The CDR3 is CAWSVLGGWESPLHF. The CDR3 nucleotides read TGTGCCTGGAGTGTACTGGGGGGATGGGAATCACCCCTCCACTTT.

At least ten counts were recorded for this clonotype. CDR3 sequence: CASSYMGLDTGELFF. DNA of the CDR3: TGTGCCAGCAGTTACATGGGGCTAGACACCGGGGAGCTGTTTTTT. The rearrangement links TRBV6-5 to TRBJ2-2; D is possibly TRBD1 (5 bases). CDR1 MNHEY and CDR2 SVGAGI come from the germline V gene. There are 15 residues in the CDR3. V lost 2 bases and J lost 3, with 10 bases in between.